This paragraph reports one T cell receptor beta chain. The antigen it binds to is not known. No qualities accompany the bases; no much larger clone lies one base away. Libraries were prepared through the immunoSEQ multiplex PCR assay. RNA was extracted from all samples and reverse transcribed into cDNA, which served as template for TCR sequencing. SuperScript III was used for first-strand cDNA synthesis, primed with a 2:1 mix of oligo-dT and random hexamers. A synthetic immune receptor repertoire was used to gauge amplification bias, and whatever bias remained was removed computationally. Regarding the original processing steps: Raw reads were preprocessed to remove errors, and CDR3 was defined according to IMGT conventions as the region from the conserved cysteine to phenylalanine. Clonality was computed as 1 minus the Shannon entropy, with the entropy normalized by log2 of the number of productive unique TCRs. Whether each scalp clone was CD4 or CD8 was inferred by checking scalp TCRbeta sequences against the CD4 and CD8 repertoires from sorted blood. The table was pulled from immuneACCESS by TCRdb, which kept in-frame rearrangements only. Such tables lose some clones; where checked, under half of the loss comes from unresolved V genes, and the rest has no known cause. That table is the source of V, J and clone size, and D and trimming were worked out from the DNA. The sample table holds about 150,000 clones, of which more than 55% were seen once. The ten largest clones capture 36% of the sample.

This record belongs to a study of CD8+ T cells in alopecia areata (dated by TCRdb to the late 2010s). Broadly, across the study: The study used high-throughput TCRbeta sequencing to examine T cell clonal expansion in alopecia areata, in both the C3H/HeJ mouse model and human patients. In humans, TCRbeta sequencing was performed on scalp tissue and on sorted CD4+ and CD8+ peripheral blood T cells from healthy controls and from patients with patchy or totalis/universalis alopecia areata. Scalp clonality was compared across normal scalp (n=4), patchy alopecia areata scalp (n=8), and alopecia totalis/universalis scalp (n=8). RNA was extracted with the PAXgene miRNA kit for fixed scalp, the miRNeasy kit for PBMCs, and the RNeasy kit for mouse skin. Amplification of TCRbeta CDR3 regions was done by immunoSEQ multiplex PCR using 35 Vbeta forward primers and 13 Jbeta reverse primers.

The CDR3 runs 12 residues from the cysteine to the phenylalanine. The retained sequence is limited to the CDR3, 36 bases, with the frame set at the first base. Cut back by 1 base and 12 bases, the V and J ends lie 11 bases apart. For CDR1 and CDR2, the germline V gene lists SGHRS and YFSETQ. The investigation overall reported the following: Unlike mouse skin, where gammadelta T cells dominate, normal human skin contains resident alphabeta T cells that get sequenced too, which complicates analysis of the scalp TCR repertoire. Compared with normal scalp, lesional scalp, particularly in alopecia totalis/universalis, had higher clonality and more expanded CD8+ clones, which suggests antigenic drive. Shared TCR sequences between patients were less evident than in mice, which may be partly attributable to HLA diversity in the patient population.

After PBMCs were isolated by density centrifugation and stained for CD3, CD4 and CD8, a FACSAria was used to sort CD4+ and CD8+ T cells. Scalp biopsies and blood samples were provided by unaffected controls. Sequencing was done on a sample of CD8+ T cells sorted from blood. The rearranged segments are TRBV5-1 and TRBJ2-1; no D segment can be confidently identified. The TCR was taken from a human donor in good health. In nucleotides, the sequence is TGCGCCAGCAGCTTGCCTGGCGGCCTGCAGTTCTTC. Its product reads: CASSLPGGLQFF.